The clone carrying this T cell receptor beta chain was seen once. This specimen belongs to a study of blood T cell repertoires in COVID-19. Sequenced by immunoSEQ multiplex PCR; TCRdb stores in-frame clones only, minus some. The sample lists 250,000 to 300,000 clones, about nine tenths occurring once. CDR1 MNHEY and CDR2 SMNVEV come from the germline V gene (reference sequence). With 4 bases removed from V and 0 bases from J, the gap between germline ends came to 7 bases. The CDR3 covers 13 residues. Sequencing was done on a sample of PBMCs or T cells enriched from blood (not recorded which). The rearrangement joins TRBV27 to TRBJ2-7, with D hard to call. The sequence came from a woman in her 30s who had recovered from COVID-19. CDR3 region: CASSWSFSYEQYF. The CDR3 DNA reads as TGTGCCAGCAGTTGGAGCTTCTCCTACGAGCAGTACTTC.